This T cell receptor beta chain was sequenced during a study of blood T cell repertoires in COVID-19. About the study: Donors in the United States, Italy and Spain gave samples during acute or convalescent COVID-19. Nucleic acid was either cDNA or gDNA, and it came from T cells, B-cell-depleted T cells, or PBMCs.

Per the original data handling: Reference gene primer amplification yielded estimated nucleated cell counts. Clones were sequenced by immunoSEQ multiplex PCR, and TCRdb holds only the in-frame ones, with some missing. The V and J calls and clone size are taken from that table; D and trimming were inferred from the DNA. The sample holds 120,000 to 150,000 clones, approximately 80% seen once. The specimen was peripheral blood. The clonotype originates from a woman aged 50 to 60 with acute or convalescent COVID-19.

CDR3 in DNA: TGCGCCAGCAGCACGACAGTTAACACCGGGGAGCTGTTTTTT. Amino acid sequence: CASSTTVNTGELFF. The V call is TRBV5-1, the J call TRBJ2-2, with a tentative D call TRBD1 (5 bases). Per germline, CDR1 SGHRS and CDR2 YFSETQ. CDR3 size: 14 residues. Trimming took off 4 bases at V and 2 bases at J, with 9 bases between the two ends.